Listed below are T cell receptor beta chains from one sample, sequenced in a study of early T cells in non-severe SARS-CoV-2 infection. TCRdb processed the 5' RACE reads anew with MiXCR; each CDR3 protein has one entry. The table lists about 52,000 distinct CDR3 sequences, 6.2% of them singletons, with about 3.9% in the top ten. The sequenced sample was whole blood. These receptors all come from an adult who was a healthcare worker with PCR-confirmed SARS-CoV-2 infection or an uninfected control (not recorded which). The CDR3 runs from the conserved cysteine through the conserved F or W. The size entry is marked missing in some rows and otherwise reads once, few, many or a size class.

TRBJ2-7	TRBV7-3	many	CASSYDLGSYEQYF
TRBJ2-3	TRBV5-1	many	CASSSGQGTDTQYF
TRBJ2-2	TRBV7-2	many	CASSSGRPRNTGELFF
TRBJ2-5	TRBV6-5	NA	CASSYSEAGRETQYF
TRBJ1-1	TRBV11-2	many	CASTALSFF
TRBJ1-4	TRBV5-5	many	CASSFPDRVAEKLFF
TRBJ2-3	TRBV7-2	many	CASSFEMMDTQYF
TRBJ1-1	TRBV11-2	NA	CASSSAGGLEAFF
TRBJ1-2	TRBV29-1	many	CSVGAANYGYTF
TRBJ1-1	TRBV6-5	NA	CASSYRGGAFF
TRBJ2-3	TRBV4-3	NA	CASSQRLAGATQYF
TRBJ1-6	TRBV25-1	NA	CASSVGDSYNSPLHF
TRBJ1-2	TRBV5-1	few	CASSLGDRGLGYGYTF